This TCR beta chain was identified during a study of T cell clonotyping in hematopoietic cell transplantation. Overall study results and limits: Few recipient clonotypes overlapped donors; over 97% were de novo at given depth. Recipient TCR diversity dropped after transplant; expanded clonotypes rose from day 30 to 180. CD4 and CD8 repertoire contributions could not be separated without sorting. Higher Inverse Simpson Index values in graft donor and pretransplant recipient predicted broader posttransplant TCR diversity.

As regards this clone: What it recognizes is unknown.

Only in-frame clones appear in the TCRdb table, and some are missing; sequencing was by immunoSEQ multiplex PCR. The sample has more than 9,500 clones, 89% seen once. Germline assignment: CDR1 SGHTA and CDR2 FQGNSA. The length of the CDR3 is 17 residues. V lost 5 bases to trimming and J lost 3 bases; unmatched junction nucleotides: 13. The sequenced sample consisted of peripheral blood mononuclear cells. The V call is TRBV7-2, the J call TRBJ2-3; 8 nucleotides match TRBD2. The receptor was derived from a human donor who either received an allogeneic hematopoietic cell transplant for a myeloid malignancy or was a related donor (not recorded which). Some clones in this sample may be carry-over from other donors' samples. CDR3 in amino acids: CASSPTRPGGLTDTQYF. CDR3 nucleotides: TGTGCCAGCAGCCCCACCCGTCCGGGGGGGCTTACAGATACGCAGTATTTT.